These 21 T cell receptor beta chains originate from one sample sequenced in a study of blood T cell repertoires in COVID-19. Produced via immunoSEQ multiplex PCR; TCRdb's table is partial and in-frame only. Among fewer than 350,000 clones listed, approximately 91% were seen once. The specimen sequenced was PBMCs or T cells enriched from blood (not recorded which). The receptors shown here come from a woman in her thirties who had been exposed to COVID-19.

The rearrangement links TRBV2 to TRBJ2-3; 11 bases map to TRBD2. The CDR3 loop spans 16 amino acids. Germline V gives CDR1 SNHLY, CDR2 FYNNEI. J was trimmed by 0 bases and V by 6 bases; bases with no gene match: 5. The DNA for the CDR3 is TGTGCCAGCAGAACGGGACTAGCGGTTAGCACAGATACGCAGTATTTT. Amino acids: CASRTGLAVSTDTQYF.

The gene calls are TRBV5-1 and TRBJ2-7, with 7 bases fitting TRBD2. With V trimmed by 1 base and J by 4 bases, 11 bases remained unmatched. The CDR3 totals 16 residues. Germline V gene lookup returns CDR1 SGHRS and CDR2 YFSETQ. CDR3 in amino acids: CASSLSGGGSRYEQYF. DNA for the CDR3: TGCGCCAGCAGCTTGAGCGGAGGCGGGAGTCGTTACGAGCAGTACTTC.

The rearrangement joins TRBV5-8 to TRBJ2-5, with D possibly matching TRBD2 (6 bases). Germline CDR1 SGHTS, CDR2 YDEGEE. V was pared by 0 bases and J by 0 bases, with 9 bases between. CDR3 length equals 15 residues. CDR3 sequence reads: CASSLAGANQETQYF. The CDR3 bases are TGTGCCAGCAGCTTGGCGGGAGCGAACCAAGAGACCCAGTACTTC.

J is TRBJ2-5 and V is TRBV9; 14 bases align to TRBD2. The CDR3 extends over 18 amino acids. Germline assignment: CDR1 SGDLS and CDR2 YYNGEE. V gave up 3 bases and J gave up 4 bases; unmatched junction bases: 11. The CDR3 bases are TGTGCCAGCAGCGCGGGGACTAGCGGGAGCCCCGGGGCAGAGACCCAGTACTTC. Protein: CASSAGTSGSPGAETQYF.

The chain carries TRBV29-1 and TRBJ1-2; maybe TRBD1 (5 bases). The CDR3 contains 15 residues. The ends were cut back, 1 base at V and 6 bases at J, with 18 bases in the middle. Per the germline V gene, CDR1 is SQVTM and CDR2 is ANQGSEA. CDR3 region: CSVEGGAGKLHGYTF. The CDR3 DNA sequence: TGCAGCGTTGAAGGCGGGGCGGGAAAGTTACATGGCTACACCTTC.

The genes are TRBV30 and TRBJ1-2, with 10 positions matching TRBD1. Losses at the gene ends were 6 bases for V and 8 bases for J; bases not matched to a gene: 12. This CDR3 is 14 amino acids long. Germline CDR1 is GTSNPN and CDR2 is SVGIG (reference sequence). CDR3 sequence (DNA): TGTGCCTGCAATTCGTGGGACAGGGGTTTCGGCTACACCTTC. Translation gives CACNSWDRGFGYTF.

V usage is TRBV29-1 and J usage is TRBJ2-2; 10 nucleotides line up with TRBD1. V trimming: 5 bases; J trimming: 5 bases; junction bases outside the gene matches: 2. Germline CDR1 is SQVTM and CDR2 is ANQGSEA. The CDR3 runs 13 residues. CDR3 sequence (DNA): TGCAGCGTTAGGACAGGGGGAACCGGGGAGCTGTTTTTT. Translated: CSVRTGGTGELFF.

The rearrangement joins TRBV5-6 to TRBJ1-1; D might be TRBD1 (5 bases). Deletions cut 1 base from V and 4 bases from J, with 11 bases between. CDR3 size: 14 residues. CDR1 is SGHDT and CDR2 is YYEEEE in the germline V gene. The CDR3 loop is CASSLPGGGTEAFF. DNA of the CDR3: TGTGCCAGCAGCTTGCCCGGGGGGGGCACTGAAGCTTTCTTT.

The CDR3 loop reads CASSLSLQGLGNTIYF. The CDR3 DNA reads as TGTGCCAGCAGCTTAAGCCTTCAGGGTTTGGGAAACACCATATATTTT. The chain has TRBV7-6 and TRBJ1-3; possibly TRBD1 for D (5 bases). V dropped 2 bases and J dropped 4 bases, with 15 bases sitting between them. Germline-derived CDR1 and CDR2 are SGHVS and FNYEAQ. This CDR3 has 16 amino acids.

CDR3 region: CASSLRTGGPNEQFF. The CDR3 DNA is TGTGCCAGCAGTTTAAGGACGGGGGGCCCCAATGAGCAGTTCTTC. The chain combines TRBV28 with TRBJ2-1; tentative D call: TRBD2 (7 bases). Trimming stripped 2 bases from V and 6 bases from J, with 14 bases between. CDR1 MDHEN and CDR2 SYDVKM come from the germline V gene. The CDR3 sequence is 15 residues long.

The genes are TRBV9 and TRBJ1-4; D is perhaps TRBD1 (6 bases). Germline CDR1 reads SGDLS; CDR2 reads YYNGEE. The length of the CDR3 is 15 residues. The V gene lost 0 bases and the J gene lost 4 bases, with 10 bases spanning the gap. CDR3 sequence (DNA): TGTGCCAGCAGCGTAGAGAGGGGGAGTAATGAAAAACTGTTTTTT. It specifies CASSVERGSNEKLFF.

This clone was observed a few times. J is TRBJ2-1 and V is TRBV3-1 (or the pseudogene TRBV3-2), with TRBD2 identical over 9 bases. This CDR3 spans 19 amino acids. The V segment lost 5 bases and the J segment 7 bases; nucleotides outside the gene matches: 21. Germline loops: CDR1 LGHDT, CDR2 YNNKEL (reference sequence). CDR3 nucleotides: TGTGCCAGCAGCGCAGGGGCCCAAGATTGGCGGGAGGGCTGGAATGAGCAGTTCTTC. Translating it yields CASSAGAQDWREGWNEQFF.

CDR3 sequence reads: CASNHRESHSYGYTF. CDR3 nucleotides: TGTGCCAGCAACCACAGGGAAAGCCACAGCTATGGCTACACCTTC. The chain recombines TRBV18 with TRBJ1-2; tentatively, D is TRBD1 (6 bases). The CDR3 is 15 amino acids. Trimming stripped 8 bases from V and 4 bases from J, with 20 bases between. Germline CDR1 and CDR2: KGHSH and LQKENI.

V usage is TRBV9 and J usage is TRBJ1-2, with 12 bases matching TRBD1. The CDR3 has 15 residues. The V gene's germline CDR1 is SGDLS and CDR2 YYNGEE. Unmatched junction bases numbered 7, after V lost 3 bases and J lost 7 bases. The CDR3 sequence is CASSAPGTGGVGYTF. In nucleotides, the CDR3 is TGTGCCAGCAGCGCACCCGGGACAGGGGGCGTTGGCTACACCTTC. Full variable domain (rest looked up from reference TRBV9 and TRBJ1-2): DSGVTQTPKHLITATGQRVTLRCSPRSGDLSVYWYQQSLDQGLQFLIQYYNGEERAKGNILERFSAQQFPDLHSELNLSSLELGDSALYFCASSAPGTGGVGYTFGSGTRLTVV.

This chain links TRBV5-1 with TRBJ2-2; the D gene is possibly TRBD1 (5 bases). This CDR3 is 14 amino acids long. Trimming took off 7 bases at V and 1 base at J, with 11 bases between the two ends. Germline loops: CDR1 SGHRS, CDR2 YFSETQ. The DNA of the CDR3 is TGCGCCAGCGGCTCTACAGGGAACACCGGGGAGCTGTTTTTT. Translated, it gives CASGSTGNTGELFF.

The chain is built from TRBV30 and TRBJ2-1; TRBD1 agrees at 8 bases. CDR1 and CDR2 (germline): GTSNPN, SVGIG (reference sequence). Germline trimming cut 5 bases from V and 9 bases from J; bases unmatched to any gene: 9. The CDR3 length is 13 residues. DNA for the CDR3: TGTGCCTGGTCCGGGACAGGTTCATCTGAGCAGTTCTTC. Its protein is CAWSGTGSSEQFF. The full variable domain, in which reference TRBV30 and TRBJ2-1 provide the parts outside the CDR3, is SQTIHQWPATLVQPVGSPLSLECTVEGTSNPNLYWYRQAAGRGLQLLFYSVGIGQISSEVPQNLSASRPQDRQFILSSKKLLLSDSGFYLCAWSGTGSSEQFFGPGTRLTVL.

The chain is built from TRBV19 and TRBJ1-3; D call uncertain. Germline CDR1 and CDR2: LNHDA and SQIVND (reference sequence). V dropped 5 bases and J dropped 3 bases, with 8 bases sitting between them. The CDR3 is 13 residues long. CDR3 residues: CASSASSGNTIYF. CDR3 nucleotides: TGTGCCAGTAGTGCGTCGAGTGGAAACACCATATATTTT.

The gene calls are TRBV18 and TRBJ2-3, with D possibly TRBD2 on 6 matching bases. Trimming removed 5 bases from V and 1 base from J, with 16 bases in between. Per the germline V gene, CDR1 is KGHSH and CDR2 is LQKENI. The CDR3 is 16 amino acids. CDR3 protein: CASSRTSGEGTDTQYF. CDR3 sequence (DNA): TGTGCCAGCTCAAGAACGTCGGGGGAGGGCACAGATACGCAGTATTTT.

V gene TRBV27 combines with J gene TRBJ1-4, with D possibly being TRBD1 (6 bases). This CDR3 is built from 18 residues. Germline V gene data show CDR1 as MNHEY and CDR2 as SMNVEV (reference sequence). Trimming pared 1 base from V and 0 bases from J, leaving 15 bases between. The CDR3: CASSLYLLRGATNEKLFF. The CDR3 region has the DNA TGTGCCAGCAGTTTATACCTCCTCAGGGGTGCAACTAATGAAAAACTGTTTTTT.

In this sample, this clone turned up once. The V call is TRBV10-3, the J call TRBJ2-1, with unresolved D. Germline CDR1 reads ENHRY; CDR2 reads SYGVKD. This CDR3 region has 12 residues. V was clipped by 2 bases and J by 4 bases, with 3 bases between them. This CDR3 reads CAISELYNEQFF. In nucleotides, the CDR3 is TGTGCCATCAGTGAGCTATACAATGAGCAGTTCTTC.

The rearrangement joins TRBV6-5 to TRBJ1-1, with D unresolved. The length of the CDR3 is 14 residues. Deletions cut 6 bases from V and 4 bases from J, with 15 bases between. The germline V gene has CDR1 MNHEY and CDR2 SVGAGI. The CDR3, as DNA: TGTGCCAGCAGCCAATACCCGACGGGCACTGAAGCTTTCTTT. Translation: CASSQYPTGTEAFF.